Presented here are 15 T cell receptor beta chains from one specimen sequenced in a study of molecular identifiers for immune sequencing clone quantification. TCRdb ran MiXCR on the PCR reads and lists one entry per CDR3 protein. The table records about 510,000 distinct CDR3 sequences, 20% to 25% of them present only once. Sequenced: naive CD8+ T cells from blood, with Jurkat cell RNA spiked in. The sample's subset: FACS-sorted CD8+CD4-CCR7+CD45RA+ naive T cells. The receptors were gathered from a human donor in good health. Some libraries in this study had Jurkat cell RNA spiked in.

The rearrangement links TRBV14 to TRBJ2-7; TRBD1 might be the D (7 bases). This CDR3 has 15 residues. Germline V CDR1 and CDR2: SGHDN, FVKESK. Trimming stripped 3 bases from V and 4 bases from J, with 16 bases between. CDR3 protein: CASSQRDSAYYEQYF. The DNA for the CDR3 is TGTGCCAGCAGCCAGCGGGACAGCGCCTATTACGAGCAGTACTTC.

With regard to this clonotype: This could be a read error, since a much larger clone is one nucleotide away. V gene TRBV7-9 combines with J gene TRBJ2-7, with D perhaps matching TRBD2 (6 bases). Per the germline V gene, CDR1 is SEHNR and CDR2 is FQNEAQ (reference sequence). The CDR3 is 12 residues long. V was shortened by 4 bases and J by 11 bases, with 15 bases between the two germline ends. CDR3 nucleotide sequence: TGTGCCAGCAGCTCCCGACCAGGGAGGAAGTACTTC. Its translation is CASSSRPGRKYF. The full variable domain, completed using reference TRBV7-9 and TRBJ2-7, is DTGVSQNPRHKITKRGQNVTFRCDPISEHNRLYWYRQTLGQGPEFLTYFQNEAQLEKSRLLSDRFSAERPKGSFSTLEIQRTEQGDSAMYLCASSSRPGRKYFGPGTRLTVT.

Concerning this clonotype itself: A much larger clone is a single base away; this may be a read error. The chain employs TRBV20-1 and TRBJ2-7, with D perhaps matching TRBD1 (6 bases). The CDR3 spans 18 residues. In germline, CDR1 is DFQATT, CDR2 SNEGSKA (reference sequence). The CDR3 DNA follows: TGCAGTGTTAGAGTCCCGGGACATAGGCCGGGGAGCTCCTACGAGCAGTACTTC. Residues: CSVRVPGHRPGSSYEQYF.

This clonotype was picked up many times. V gene TRBV7-2 combines with J gene TRBJ2-5, with D maybe TRBD1 (5 bases). Per germline, CDR1 SGHTA and CDR2 FQGNSA. V lost 5 bases and J 4 bases, leaving 14 bases between the germline ends. The CDR3 consists of 14 residues. CDR3 sequence reads: CASSVTGSRETQYF. The CDR3 DNA follows: TGTGCCAGCAGCGTTACAGGTTCCCGAGAGACCCAGTACTTC.

To note about this clonotype: Sequence at one end of the junction differs from germline and may be a read error. This chain connects TRBV5-3 to TRBJ1-3; perhaps TRBD1 as D (5 bases). TRBV5-3 is sorted into the ORF group, with uncertain function. This CDR3 comprises 16 residues. CDR3 sequence: CASSLGQGTPGNTIYF. CDR3 DNA: TGTGCCAGCAGCTTGGGGCAGGGAACCCCTGGAAACACCATATATTTT.

This clonotype has more than one count but fewer than ten. This sequence joins TRBV5-6 and TRBJ2-7; D is tentatively TRBD1 or TRBD2 (5 bases each). The V and J ends lost 5 bases and 5 bases respectively, with 17 bases between them. The CDR3 loop spans 14 amino acids. Germline CDR1 and CDR2: SGHDT and YYEEEE. In DNA, the CDR3 is TGTGCCAGCAGGGGCAGAGGGGCGCTTAACGAGCAGTACTTC. Translation: CASRGRGALNEQYF.

This clonotype turned up a few times. V is TRBV9 and J is TRBJ2-2; D is perhaps TRBD2 (5 bases). Germline values: CDR1 SGDLS, CDR2 YYNGEE. The CDR3 extends over 16 amino acids. V gave up 1 base and J gave up 0 bases, with 10 bases separating them. The CDR3 loop reads CASSVSGSPNTGELFF. DNA of the CDR3: TGTGCCAGCAGCGTAAGCGGCAGCCCGAACACCGGGGAGCTGTTTTTT.

Worth noting for this clonotype: This may stem from a read error, because a much larger clone lies one nucleotide away. The chain combines TRBV28 with TRBJ2-3; the D is unclear. The germline V gene encodes CDR1 MDHEN and CDR2 SYDVKM. The length of the CDR3 is 15 residues. CDR3 nucleotides: TGTGCCAGCAGAGGGTCGGTAACTTTCACAGATGCGCAGTATTTT. Its translation: CASRGSVTFTDAQYF.

In its sample, this clonotype was seen many times. The J gene is TRBJ1-2, the V gene TRBV30, with D uncertain. The length of the CDR3 is 11 residues. V was clipped by 0 bases and J by 8 bases, with 7 bases between them. Germline V gene data show CDR1 as GTSNPN and CDR2 as SVGIG (reference sequence). The CDR3 region has the DNA TGTGCCTGGAGTGTATCGCGAGGCTACACCTTC. It encodes CAWSVSRGYTF.

The chain combines TRBV27 with TRBJ2-1, with TRBD2 identical over 13 bases. V dropped 6 bases and J dropped 9; count of bases not matched to a gene: 11. This CDR3 comprises 16 residues. CDR1 and CDR2 from the germline V gene are MNHEY and SMNVEV (reference sequence). CDR3 DNA: TGTGCCAGCAGCCACCTACTAGCGGGAGGGCCGCCTGAGCAGTTCTTC. Translated: CASSHLLAGGPPEQFF.

This clonotype has only a few counts. This chain links TRBV28 with TRBJ1-6; TRBD1 agrees at 7 bases. Germline CDR1 is MDHEN and CDR2 is SYDVKM. V gave up 6 bases and J gave up 0 bases; unmatched junction bases: 11. This CDR3 comprises 18 residues. The CDR3 is CASSADRPLGSYNSPLHF. DNA of the CDR3: TGTGCCAGCAGCGCGGACAGGCCACTTGGCTCCTATAATTCACCCCTCCACTTT.

This clonotype was observed a handful of times. Written as DNA, the CDR3 is TGTGCCAGCAGCTTGGGACAGGGGGCGCTTACGGAGCAGTTCTTC. Amino acid sequence: CASSLGQGALTEQFF. This rearrangement joins TRBV7-9 to TRBJ2-1, with 12 bases aligning to TRBD1. The length of the CDR3 is 15 residues. The V segment lost 3 bases and the J segment 10 bases; nucleotides outside the gene matches: 7. Germline V gene data show CDR1 as SEHNR and CDR2 as FQNEAQ (reference sequence). The full variable domain, with the rest looked up from reference TRBV7-9 and TRBJ2-1, is DTGVSQNPRHKITKRGQNVTFRCDPISEHNRLYWYRQTLGQGPEFLTYFQNEAQLEKSRLLSDRFSAERPKGSFSTLEIQRTEQGDSAMYLCASSLGQGALTEQFFGPGTRLTVL.

Turning to this clonotype: A single base separates this from a much larger clone, so it may be a read error. V and J are TRBV4-2 and TRBJ2-5; 9 bases line up with TRBD2. The CDR3 consists of 17 residues. CDR1 is LGHNA, CDR2 YNFKEQ, per germline. The junction had 13 bases not matched to a gene; V was cut back by 4 bases and J by 4 bases. The CDR3, as DNA: TGTGCCAGCAGCCTCACTTTGGCGGGAGGGCGTCGAGAGACCCAGTACTTC. Translated, it gives CASSLTLAGGRRETQYF.

The table lists this clonotype with many counts. The chain carries TRBV12-3 or TRBV12-4 and TRBJ2-3, with 8 bases matching TRBD1. Trimming cost V 4 bases and J 5 bases; bases outside gene matches: 14. The CDR3 contains 17 residues. The CDR3 here is CASSYLFATGEGDTQYF. CDR3 DNA sequence: TGTGCCAGCAGTTATCTCTTTGCGACAGGGGAAGGAGATACGCAGTATTTT.

The genes are TRBV7-9 and TRBJ1-3; a weak D match, TRBD1 (5 bases). The V end lost 7 bases, the J end lost 2 bases, and 18 bases lay between the germline ends. CDR3 length equals 16 residues. The V gene's germline CDR1 is SEHNR and CDR2 FQNEAQ (reference sequence). CDR3 sequence: CASTGPGPATGNTIYF. The CDR3 DNA reads as TGTGCCAGCACAGGCCCGGGGCCCGCTACTGGAAACACCATATATTTT.